This T cell receptor (beta chain) originates from a study of human T cells and chemical hapten exposure. Study information: DPC 0.01% went on the upper back by patch test, with reading at 6 days.

MiXCR, applied by TCRdb to the RACE reads, yields one record per CDR3 protein. This sample has some 49,000 distinct CDR3 sequences, with more than 9% found just once. V gave up 5 bases and J gave up 6 bases, with 16 bases separating them. The CDR3 runs 14 residues. In this sample, this clonotype turned up many times. What it recognizes is unknown. Time point: pre-sensitization, week 0. The treatment is: therapeutic diphenylcyclopropenone sensitization with weekly scalp DPC. Total RNA was isolated from whole blood that had not been fractionated. The study enrolled 18 to 70-year-old alopecia patients suitable for DPC. Study-wide findings and caveats: The formation of large CDR3 similarity clusters by expanded TCRs significantly exceeded that of controls. Sensitizing to DPC left TCRs with a frequency above 1 in 1000 unaltered.

This TCR derives from a young woman with alopecia areata. Some clones in this sample may be carry-over from other donors' samples. The V gene is TRBV12-3 or TRBV12-4, the J gene TRBJ1-1; D might be TRBD1 (6 bases). The input for sequencing was whole blood, taken in connection with sensitization to the hapten diphenylcyclopropenone (DPC). The CDR3 DNA reads as TGTGCCAGCAGTATTTGGACAGTTCGAGCTGAAGCTTTCTTT. It yields the protein CASSIWTVRAEAFF.